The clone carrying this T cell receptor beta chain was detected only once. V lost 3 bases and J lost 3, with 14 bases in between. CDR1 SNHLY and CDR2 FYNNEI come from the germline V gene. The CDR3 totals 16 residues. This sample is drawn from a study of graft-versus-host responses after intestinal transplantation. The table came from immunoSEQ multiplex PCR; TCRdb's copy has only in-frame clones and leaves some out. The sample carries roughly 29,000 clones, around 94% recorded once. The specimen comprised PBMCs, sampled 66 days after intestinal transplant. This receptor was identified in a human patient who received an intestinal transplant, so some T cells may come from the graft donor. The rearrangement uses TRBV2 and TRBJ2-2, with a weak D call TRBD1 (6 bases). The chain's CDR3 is CASSDEQGSYTGELFF. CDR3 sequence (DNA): TGTGCCAGCAGTGATGAGCAGGGGTCGTACACCGGGGAGCTGTTTTTT.